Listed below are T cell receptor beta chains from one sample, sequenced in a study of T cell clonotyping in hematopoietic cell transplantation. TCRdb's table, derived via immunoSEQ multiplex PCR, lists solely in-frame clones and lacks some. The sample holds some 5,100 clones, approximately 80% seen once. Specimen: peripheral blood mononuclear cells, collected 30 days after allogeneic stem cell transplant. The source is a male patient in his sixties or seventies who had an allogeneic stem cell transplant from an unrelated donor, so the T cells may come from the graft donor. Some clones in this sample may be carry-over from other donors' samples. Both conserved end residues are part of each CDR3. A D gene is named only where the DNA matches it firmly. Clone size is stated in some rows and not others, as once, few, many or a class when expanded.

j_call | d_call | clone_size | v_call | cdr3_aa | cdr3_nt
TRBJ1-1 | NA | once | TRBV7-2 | CASSRRVGTEAFF | TGTGCCAGCAGCCGAAGAGTTGGCACTGAAGCTTTCTTT
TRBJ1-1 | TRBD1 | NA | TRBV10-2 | CASSEGTGGFTEAFF | TGCGCCAGCAGTGAAGGGACAGGGGGTTTTACTGAAGCTTTCTTT
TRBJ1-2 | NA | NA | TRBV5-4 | CASSLGGIMPTNYGYTF | TGTGCCAGCAGCTTGGGGGGGATCATGCCAACAAACTATGGCTACACCTTC
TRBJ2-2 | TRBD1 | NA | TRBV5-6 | CASSLRRQGHTGELFF | TGTGCCAGCAGCTTAAGGAGACAGGGCCACACCGGGGAGCTGTTTTTT
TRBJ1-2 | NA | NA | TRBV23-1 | CASSQFLCTF | TGCGCCAGCAGTCAATTTTTGTGCACCTTC
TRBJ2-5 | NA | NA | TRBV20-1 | CSARAQETQYF | TGCAGTGCTAGGGCCCAAGAGACCCAGTACTTC
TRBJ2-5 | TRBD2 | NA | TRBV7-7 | CASSSLPGTSGRRVYQETQYF | TGTGCTAGCAGCTCACTCCCCGGGACTAGCGGGAGAAGGGTGTACCAAGAGACCCAGTACTTC
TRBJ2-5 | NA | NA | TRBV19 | CASSIRGDQETQYF | TGTGCCAGTAGTATACGGGGAGATCAAGAGACCCAGTACTTC
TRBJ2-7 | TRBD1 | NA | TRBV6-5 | CASSLGGTGAYEQYF | TGTGCCAGCAGTTTAGGGGGGACAGGCGCCTACGAGCAGTACTTC
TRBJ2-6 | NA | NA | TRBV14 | CASSQGSSSGANVLTF | TGTGCCAGCAGCCAAGGGTCCAGCTCTGGGGCCAACGTCCTGACTTTC
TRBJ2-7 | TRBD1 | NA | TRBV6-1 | CASIHPGGREQYF | TGTGCCAGCATACACCCAGGGGGCCGGGAGCAGTACTTC
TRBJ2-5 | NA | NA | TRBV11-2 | CASSRHGEQETQYF | TGTGCCAGCAGCCGCCATGGGGAACAAGAGACCCAGTACTTC
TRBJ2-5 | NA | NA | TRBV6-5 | CASSSSSVETQYF | TGTGCCAGCAGTTCCTCTAGCGTGGAGACCCAGTACTTC
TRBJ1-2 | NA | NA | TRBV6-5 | CASSYSAGDYGYTF | TGTGCCAGCAGTTACTCAGCAGGGGACTATGGCTACACCTTC
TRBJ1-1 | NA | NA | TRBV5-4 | CASSQGAQSSRNTEAFF | TGTGCCAGCAGTCAAGGGGCTCAGTCTTCTAGGAACACTGAAGCTTTCTTT
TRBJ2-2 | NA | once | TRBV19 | CASRYNLPQGNTGELFF | TGTGCCAGTAGATACAACCTCCCACAGGGGAACACCGGGGAGCTGTTTTTT
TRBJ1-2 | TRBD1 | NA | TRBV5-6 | CASSHYEFRGPYYGYTF | TGTGCCAGCAGCCATTACGAATTTAGGGGGCCTTACTATGGCTACACCTTC
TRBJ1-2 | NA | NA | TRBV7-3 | CASSRGGGDAGYTF | TGTGCCAGCAGCCGCGGGGGAGGGGACGCGGGCTACACCTTC
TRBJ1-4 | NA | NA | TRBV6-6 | CASSSNTGNEKLFF | TGTGCCAGCAGTTCAAATACGGGTAATGAAAAACTGTTTTTT
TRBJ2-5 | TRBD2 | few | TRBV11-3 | CASSQGTSVQETQYF | TGTGCCAGCAGCCAGGGGACTAGCGTACAAGAGACCCAGTACTTC
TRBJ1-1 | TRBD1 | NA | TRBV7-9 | CASSPTRTGTNTEAFF | TGTGCCAGCAGCCCAACCCGGACAGGAACGAACACTGAAGCTTTCTTT
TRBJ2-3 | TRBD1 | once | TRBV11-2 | CASSLVPGQSTDTQYF | TGTGCCAGCAGCTTAGTTCCGGGACAGAGCACAGATACGCAGTATTTT
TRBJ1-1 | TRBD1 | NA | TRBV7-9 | CASSILGTGGFEAFF | TGTGCCAGCAGCATTTTGGGGACAGGGGGCTTTGAAGCTTTCTTT
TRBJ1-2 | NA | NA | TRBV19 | CASSTGVGNYGYTF | TGTGCCAGTAGTACAGGGGTGGGAAACTATGGCTACACCTTC
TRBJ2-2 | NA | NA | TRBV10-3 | CAISGEANPGELFF | TGTGCCATCAGTGGTGAAGCCAACCCCGGGGAGCTGTTTTTT
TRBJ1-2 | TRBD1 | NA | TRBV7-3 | CASSLRGGRFFEYGYTF | TGTGCCAGCAGCTTACGAGGGGGCCGTTTCTTCGAGTATGGCTACACCTTC
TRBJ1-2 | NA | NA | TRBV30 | CAWSFGYYGYTF | TGTGCCTGGAGCTTCGGCTACTATGGCTACACCTTC
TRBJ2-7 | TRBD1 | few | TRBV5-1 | CASSSSGQGIYEQYF | TGCGCCAGCAGCTCTTCCGGACAGGGGATCTACGAGCAGTACTTC
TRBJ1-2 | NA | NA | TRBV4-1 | CASSQDGAINYGYTF | TGCGCCAGCAGCCAAGACGGGGCTATTAACTATGGCTACACCTTC
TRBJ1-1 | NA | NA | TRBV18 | CASSPGDVEAFF | TGTGCCAGCTCACCTGGGGACGTCGAAGCTTTCTTT
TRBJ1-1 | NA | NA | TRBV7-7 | CASSPTDFKGTEAFF | TGTGCTAGCAGCCCTACGGACTTTAAGGGAACTGAAGCTTTCTTT
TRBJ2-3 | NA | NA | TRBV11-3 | CASSLDPSGLRDTQYF | TGTGCCAGCAGCTTAGATCCCAGCGGCCTTCGTGATACGCAGTATTTT
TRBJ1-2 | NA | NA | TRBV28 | CASSQQGIELYGYTF | TGTGCCAGCAGCCAACAGGGAATCGAACTCTATGGCTACACCTTC
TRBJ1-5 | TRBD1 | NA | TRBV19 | CASADRGTYSNQPQHF | TGTGCCAGCGCCGACAGGGGTACTTATAGCAATCAGCCCCAGCATTTT
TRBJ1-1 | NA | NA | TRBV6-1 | CASSERVDPNTEAFF | TGTGCCAGCAGTGAACGCGTAGACCCGAACACTGAAGCTTTCTTT
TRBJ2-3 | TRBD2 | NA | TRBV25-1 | CASSERGGGGTDTQYF | TGTGCCAGCAGTGAACGCGGCGGGGGGGGCACAGATACGCAGTATTTT
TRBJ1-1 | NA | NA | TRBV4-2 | CASSQVGEGGTEAFF | TGTGCCAGCAGCCAAGTGGGTGAGGGGGGCACTGAAGCTTTCTTT
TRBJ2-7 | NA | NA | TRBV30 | CAWRDRSEQYF | TGTGCCTGGAGGGATCGGTCCGAGCAGTACTTC
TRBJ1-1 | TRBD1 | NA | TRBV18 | CASSPGQGAEAFF | TGTGCCAGCTCCCCGGGACAGGGGGCTGAAGCTTTCTTT